A selection of T cell receptor beta chains follows, all from one sample in a study of cytomegalovirus exposure and HLA in healthy donors. The table came from immunoSEQ multiplex PCR; TCRdb's copy has only in-frame clones and leaves some out. The sample lists 100,000 to 150,000 clones; about 74% were seen once. Sequenced material: PBMCs. The receptor set was obtained from a man aged 30 to 45 in good health and CMV-seronegative. Each CDR3 is given with its conserved first and last residue. A D gene is named only where the DNA matches it firmly. Size is omitted from some rows. Given values are once, few, many or a class for expanded clones.

j_call: TRBJ2-2
v_call: TRBV28
d_call: TRBD1
clone_size: NA
cdr3_nt: TGTGCCAGCAGACAACAGGGGCCTGCGAACACCGGGGAGCTGTTTTTT
cdr3_aa: CASRQQGPANTGELFF

j_call: TRBJ2-7
v_call: TRBV7-2
d_call: NA
clone_size: few
cdr3_nt: TGTGCCAGCTCGAAGCCAGGGATGAACTACGAGCAGTACTTC
cdr3_aa: CASSKPGMNYEQYF

j_call: TRBJ1-2
v_call: TRBV27
d_call: NA
clone_size: NA
cdr3_nt: TGTGCCAGCAGTTTATACCAATCAGGCTCGCCTAACTATGGCTACACCTTC
cdr3_aa: CASSLYQSGSPNYGYTF

j_call: TRBJ2-4
v_call: TRBV10-3
d_call: NA
clone_size: NA
cdr3_nt: TGTGCCATCAGTGAAGGAGGGTTGGAGGCCAAAAACATTCAGTACTTC
cdr3_aa: CAISEGGLEAKNIQYF

j_call: TRBJ1-1
v_call: TRBV6-5
d_call: NA
clone_size: NA
cdr3_nt: TGTGCCAGCAGTTACTCGAGGACTGAAGCTTTCTTT
cdr3_aa: CASSYSRTEAFF

j_call: TRBJ1-2
v_call: TRBV5-1
d_call: NA
clone_size: few
cdr3_nt: TGCGCCAGCAGCTTGGGCCCGGGGAACTATGGCTACACCTTC
cdr3_aa: CASSLGPGNYGYTF

j_call: TRBJ1-5
v_call: TRBV28
d_call: NA
clone_size: NA
cdr3_nt: TGTGCCAGCAGTTTACGGTTGGGCAATCAGCCCCAGCATTTT
cdr3_aa: CASSLRLGNQPQHF

j_call: TRBJ1-5
v_call: TRBV4-1
d_call: NA
clone_size: many
cdr3_nt: TGCGCCAGCAGCCAAGTTGACATGGGGCTGACCTTAAATCAGCCCCAGCATTTT
cdr3_aa: CASSQVDMGLTLNQPQHF

j_call: TRBJ2-3
v_call: TRBV28
d_call: TRBD2
clone_size: NA
cdr3_nt: TGTGCCAGCCCCCCACTAGCGGGAGAATCTGATACGCAGTATTTT
cdr3_aa: CASPPLAGESDTQYF

j_call: TRBJ2-7
v_call: TRBV7-9
d_call: TRBD2
clone_size: few
cdr3_nt: TGTGCCAGCAGCTTAGAAGCACTGCGACTAGCGGGAGGTGAGCAGTACTTC
cdr3_aa: CASSLEALRLAGGEQYF

j_call: TRBJ2-1
v_call: TRBV7-2
d_call: TRBD2
clone_size: once
cdr3_nt: TGTGCCAGCAGCCCACTAGCGGGAGCAAGCAATGAGCAGTTCTTC
cdr3_aa: CASSPLAGASNEQFF

j_call: TRBJ2-5
v_call: TRBV5-1
d_call: NA
clone_size: NA
cdr3_nt: TGCGCCAGCAGCTTGGGGGAGCAAGAGACCCAGTACTTC
cdr3_aa: CASSLGEQETQYF

j_call: TRBJ2-7
v_call: TRBV30
d_call: TRBD1
clone_size: NA
cdr3_nt: TGTGCCTGGACAACCCACAGGGGATCCTACGAGCAGTACTTC
cdr3_aa: CAWTTHRGSYEQYF

j_call: TRBJ2-4
v_call: TRBV28
d_call: NA
clone_size: NA
cdr3_nt: TGTGCCAGCAGTTTTTGGAAGGGGGTAGGCAAAAACATTCAGTACTTC
cdr3_aa: CASSFWKGVGKNIQYF

j_call: TRBJ2-7
v_call: TRBV7-2
d_call: NA
clone_size: NA
cdr3_nt: TGTGCCAGCAGCTTAGGCTTGGCGGCGGTGGAGCAGTACTTC
cdr3_aa: CASSLGLAAVEQYF

j_call: TRBJ2-2
v_call: TRBV5-1
d_call: NA
clone_size: NA
cdr3_nt: TGCGCCAGCAGCGGGAGTTTGAACACCGGGGAGCTGTTTTTT
cdr3_aa: CASSGSLNTGELFF

j_call: TRBJ2-3
v_call: TRBV6-4
d_call: NA
clone_size: NA
cdr3_nt: TGTGCCAGCAGTGAGTATGGAGCCGGCGGTACAGATACGCAGTATTTT
cdr3_aa: CASSEYGAGGTDTQYF

j_call: TRBJ1-2
v_call: TRBV6-1
d_call: NA
clone_size: NA
cdr3_nt: TGTGCCAGCAGGCCCGCGACAGGCAGCTATGGCTACACCTTC
cdr3_aa: CASRPATGSYGYTF

j_call: TRBJ1-5
v_call: TRBV7-2
d_call: NA
clone_size: NA
cdr3_nt: TGTGCCAGCAGCGAGGTGTTTCAGCCCCAGCATTTT
cdr3_aa: CASSEVFQPQHF

j_call: TRBJ1-2
v_call: TRBV5-1
d_call: NA
clone_size: NA
cdr3_nt: TGCGCCAGCAGCCCAAGAGGGTTCTATGGCTACACCTTC
cdr3_aa: CASSPRGFYGYTF

j_call: TRBJ1-2
v_call: TRBV5-1
d_call: TRBD1
clone_size: NA
cdr3_nt: TGCGCCAGCAGCTTGGGACAGGGACATGGCTACACCTTC
cdr3_aa: CASSLGQGHGYTF

j_call: TRBJ2-2
v_call: TRBV19
d_call: NA
clone_size: NA
cdr3_nt: TGTGCCAGTAGTGTCGGGACTCCTACCGGGGAGCTGTTTTTT
cdr3_aa: CASSVGTPTGELFF

j_call: TRBJ2-5
v_call: TRBV19
d_call: NA
clone_size: NA
cdr3_nt: TGTGCCAGTAGTCCGAAAAGGAGTGCAGAAGTAGAGTACTTC
cdr3_aa: CASSPKRSAEVEYF

j_call: TRBJ2-3
v_call: TRBV5-1
d_call: NA
clone_size: few
cdr3_nt: TGCGCCAGCAGCTTTAGGGGGGGGGCCCTAGATACGCAGTATTTT
cdr3_aa: CASSFRGGALDTQYF

j_call: TRBJ2-4
v_call: TRBV30
d_call: NA
clone_size: NA
cdr3_nt: TGTGCCTGGAGTGTCGGGCAGGGGGCCAAAAACATTCAGTACTTC
cdr3_aa: CAWSVGQGAKNIQYF

j_call: TRBJ1-4
v_call: TRBV28
d_call: NA
clone_size: NA
cdr3_nt: TGTGCCAGCAGTTCAGGGTCGGTGGATGAAAAACTGTTTTTT
cdr3_aa: CASSSGSVDEKLFF

j_call: TRBJ2-7
v_call: TRBV15
d_call: TRBD2
clone_size: once
cdr3_nt: TGTGCCACCAGCAGATCCAGCGGGGTCTACGAGCAGTACTTC
cdr3_aa: CATSRSSGVYEQYF

j_call: TRBJ2-3
v_call: TRBV9
d_call: TRBD1
clone_size: NA
cdr3_nt: TGTGCCAGCAGCGAACCTCATACAGGGGATGCAGATACGCAGTATTTT
cdr3_aa: CASSEPHTGDADTQYF

j_call: TRBJ2-7
v_call: TRBV28
d_call: NA
clone_size: NA
cdr3_nt: TGTGCCAGCAGTCCACCTACCAGGGTCGGGTACTTC
cdr3_aa: CASSPPTRVGYF

j_call: TRBJ1-2
v_call: TRBV27
d_call: TRBD1
clone_size: NA
cdr3_nt: TGTGCCAGCAGTCCCTCGACAGGGCCCAGCTATGGCTACACCTTC
cdr3_aa: CASSPSTGPSYGYTF

j_call: TRBJ2-1
v_call: TRBV7-9
d_call: TRBD2
clone_size: NA
cdr3_nt: TGTGCCAGCAGCTTCCCGGAAGGTAGCGGGGGACGTGAGTCCAATGAGCAGTTCTTC
cdr3_aa: CASSFPEGSGGRESNEQFF

j_call: TRBJ2-1
v_call: TRBV5-5
d_call: TRBD1
clone_size: NA
cdr3_nt: TGTGCCAGCAGCTCCGGGACAGGGCCCAATGAGCAGTTCTTC
cdr3_aa: CASSSGTGPNEQFF